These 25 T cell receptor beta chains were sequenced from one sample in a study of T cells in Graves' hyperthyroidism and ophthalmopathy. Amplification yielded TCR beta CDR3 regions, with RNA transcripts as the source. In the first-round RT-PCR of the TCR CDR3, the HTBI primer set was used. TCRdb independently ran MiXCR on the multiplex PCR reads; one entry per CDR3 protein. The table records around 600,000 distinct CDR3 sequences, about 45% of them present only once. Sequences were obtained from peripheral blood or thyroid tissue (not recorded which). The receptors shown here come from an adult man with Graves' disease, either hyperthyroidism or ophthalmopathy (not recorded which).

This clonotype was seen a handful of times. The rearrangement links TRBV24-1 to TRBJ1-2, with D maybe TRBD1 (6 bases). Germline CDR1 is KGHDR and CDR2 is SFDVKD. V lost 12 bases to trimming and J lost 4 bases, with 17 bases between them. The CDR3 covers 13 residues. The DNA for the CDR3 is TGTGCCGAGGCGGCAGGGGAAGGCTATGGCTACACCTTC. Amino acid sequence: CAEAAGEGYGYTF.

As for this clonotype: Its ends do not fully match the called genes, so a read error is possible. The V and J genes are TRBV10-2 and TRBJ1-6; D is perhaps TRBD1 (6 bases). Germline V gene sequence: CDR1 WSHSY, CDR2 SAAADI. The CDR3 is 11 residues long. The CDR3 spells CVSPGDSPLHF. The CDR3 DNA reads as TGCGTCAGCCCAGGGGATTCACCCCTCCACTTT.

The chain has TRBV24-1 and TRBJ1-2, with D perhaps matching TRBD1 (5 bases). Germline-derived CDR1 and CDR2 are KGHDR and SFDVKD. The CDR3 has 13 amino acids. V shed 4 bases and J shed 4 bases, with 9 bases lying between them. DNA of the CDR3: TGTGCCACCAGTGAATACGGGGGCTATGGCTACACCTTC. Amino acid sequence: CATSEYGGYGYTF.

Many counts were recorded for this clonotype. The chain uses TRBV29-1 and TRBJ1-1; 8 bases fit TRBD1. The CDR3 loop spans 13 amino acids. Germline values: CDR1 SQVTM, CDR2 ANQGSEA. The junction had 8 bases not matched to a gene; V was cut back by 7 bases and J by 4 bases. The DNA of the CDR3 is TGCAGCGCCAGACAGGGGTCAGGCACTGAAGCTTTCTTT. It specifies CSARQGSGTEAFF.

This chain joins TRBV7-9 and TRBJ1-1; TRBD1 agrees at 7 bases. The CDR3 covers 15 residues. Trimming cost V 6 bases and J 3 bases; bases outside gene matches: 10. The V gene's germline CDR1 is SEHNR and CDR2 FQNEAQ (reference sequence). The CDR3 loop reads CASSPKTGLDTEAFF. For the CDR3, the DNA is TGTGCCAGCAGTCCGAAGACAGGGTTGGACACTGAAGCTTTCTTT. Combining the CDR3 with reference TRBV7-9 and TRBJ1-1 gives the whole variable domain DTGVSQNPRHKITKRGQNVTFRCDPISEHNRLYWYRQTLGQGPEFLTYFQNEAQLEKSRLLSDRFSAERPKGSFSTLEIQRTEQGDSAMYLCASSPKTGLDTEAFFGQGTRLTVV.

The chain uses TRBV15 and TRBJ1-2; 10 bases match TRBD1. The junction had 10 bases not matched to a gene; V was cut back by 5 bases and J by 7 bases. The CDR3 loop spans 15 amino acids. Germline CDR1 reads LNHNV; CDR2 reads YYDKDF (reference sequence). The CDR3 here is CATSGTRDRGGGYTF. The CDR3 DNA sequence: TGTGCCACCAGCGGCACCCGGGACAGGGGTGGTGGCTACACCTTC.

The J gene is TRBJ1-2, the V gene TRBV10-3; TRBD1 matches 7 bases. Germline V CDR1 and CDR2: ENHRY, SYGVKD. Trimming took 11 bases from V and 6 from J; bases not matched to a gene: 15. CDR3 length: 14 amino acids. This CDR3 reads CAWRTTGMKNGYTF. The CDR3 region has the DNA TGTGCCTGGCGAACGACAGGGATGAAGAATGGCTACACCTTC.

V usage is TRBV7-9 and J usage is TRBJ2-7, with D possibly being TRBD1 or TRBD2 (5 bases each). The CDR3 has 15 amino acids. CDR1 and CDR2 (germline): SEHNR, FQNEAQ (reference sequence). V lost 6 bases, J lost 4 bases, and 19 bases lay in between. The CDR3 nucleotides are TGTGCCAGCAGTCACTCGGGGCGCATCTCTTACGAGCAGTACTTC. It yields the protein CASSHSGRISYEQYF. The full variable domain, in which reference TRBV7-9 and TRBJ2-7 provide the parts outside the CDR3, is DTGVSQNPRHKITKRGQNVTFRCDPISEHNRLYWYRQTLGQGPEFLTYFQNEAQLEKSRLLSDRFSAERPKGSFSTLEIQRTEQGDSAMYLCASSHSGRISYEQYFGPGTRLTVT.

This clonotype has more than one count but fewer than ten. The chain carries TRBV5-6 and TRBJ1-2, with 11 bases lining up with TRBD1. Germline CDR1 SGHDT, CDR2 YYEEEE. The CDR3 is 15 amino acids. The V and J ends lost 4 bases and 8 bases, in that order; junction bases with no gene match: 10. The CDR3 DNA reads TGTGCCAGCAGCCAGGGACAGGGGGAAGTCGGCGGCTACACCTTC. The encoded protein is CASSQGQGEVGGYTF.

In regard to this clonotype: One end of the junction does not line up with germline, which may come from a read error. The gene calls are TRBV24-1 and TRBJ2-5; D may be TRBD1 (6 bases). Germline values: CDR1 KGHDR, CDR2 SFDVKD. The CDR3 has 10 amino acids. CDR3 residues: CTTRGETQYF. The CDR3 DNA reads TGTACCACCAGGGGTGAGACCCAGTACTTC.

CDR3 loop: CASSRRRGGDEQYF. CDR3 bases: TGTGCCAGCAGCCGCCGTAGAGGGGGCGACGAGCAGTACTTC. The chain has TRBV14 and TRBJ2-7, with TRBD1 identical over 7 bases. The CDR3 runs 14 residues. After removal of 4 bases from V and 5 bases from J, the junction contained 8 bases not matched to a gene. The germline CDR1 and CDR2 sequences are SGHDN and FVKESK.

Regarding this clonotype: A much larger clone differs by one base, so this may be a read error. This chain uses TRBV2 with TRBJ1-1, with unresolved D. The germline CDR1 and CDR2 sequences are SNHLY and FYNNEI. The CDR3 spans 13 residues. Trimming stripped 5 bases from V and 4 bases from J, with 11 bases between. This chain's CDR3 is CASSLELSTEAFF. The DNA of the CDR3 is TGTGCCAGCAGTCTGGAGTTGAGCACTGAAGCTTTCTTT.

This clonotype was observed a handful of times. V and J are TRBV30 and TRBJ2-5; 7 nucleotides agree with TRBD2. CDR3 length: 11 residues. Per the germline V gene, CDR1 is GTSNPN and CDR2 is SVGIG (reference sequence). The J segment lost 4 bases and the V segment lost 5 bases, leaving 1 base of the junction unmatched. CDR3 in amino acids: CAWGGGETQYF. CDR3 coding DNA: TGTGCCTGGGGCGGGGGAGAGACCCAGTACTTC.

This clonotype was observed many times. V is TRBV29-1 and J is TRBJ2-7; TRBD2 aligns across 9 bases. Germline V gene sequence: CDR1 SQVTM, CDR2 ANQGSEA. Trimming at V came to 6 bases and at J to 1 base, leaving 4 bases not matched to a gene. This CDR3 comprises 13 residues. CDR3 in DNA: TGCAGCGTGGATAGCGGGAGTTCCTACGAGCAGTACTTC. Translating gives CSVDSGSSYEQYF.

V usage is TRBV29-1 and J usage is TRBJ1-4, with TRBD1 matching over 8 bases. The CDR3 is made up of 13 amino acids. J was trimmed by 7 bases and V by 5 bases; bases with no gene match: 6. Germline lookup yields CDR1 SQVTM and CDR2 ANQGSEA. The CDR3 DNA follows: TGCAGCGTTCGGACAGGGTTAGGTGAAAAACTGTTTTTT. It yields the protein CSVRTGLGEKLFF.

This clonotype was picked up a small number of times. The CDR3 nucleotides are TGTGCCAGCAGCCCCGACGGGGGCAAAAACTATGGCTACACCTTC. Translated: CASSPDGGKNYGYTF. This sequence joins TRBV7-6 and TRBJ1-2, with D perhaps matching TRBD1 (6 bases). Trimming cost V 5 bases and J 2 bases, with 15 bases left between them. The CDR3 has 15 amino acids. Germline V gene lookup returns CDR1 SGHVS and CDR2 FNYEAQ.

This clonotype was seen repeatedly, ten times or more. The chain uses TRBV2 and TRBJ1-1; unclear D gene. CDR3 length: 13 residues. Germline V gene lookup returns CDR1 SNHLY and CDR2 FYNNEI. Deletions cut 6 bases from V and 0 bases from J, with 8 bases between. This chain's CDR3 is CASSPRMNTEAFF. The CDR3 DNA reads TGTGCCAGCAGCCCCCGAATGAACACTGAAGCTTTCTTT.

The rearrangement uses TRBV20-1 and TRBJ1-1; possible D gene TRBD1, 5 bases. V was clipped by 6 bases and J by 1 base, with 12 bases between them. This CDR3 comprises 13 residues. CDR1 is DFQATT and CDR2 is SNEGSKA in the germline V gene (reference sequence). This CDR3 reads CSAETDGNTEAFF. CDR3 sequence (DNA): TGCAGTGCCGAGACAGACGGGAACACTGAAGCTTTCTTT.

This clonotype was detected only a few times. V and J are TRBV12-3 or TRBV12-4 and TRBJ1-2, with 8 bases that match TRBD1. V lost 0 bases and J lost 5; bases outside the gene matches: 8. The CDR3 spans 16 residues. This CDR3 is CASSLASRGQIYGYTF. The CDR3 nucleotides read TGTGCCAGCAGTTTAGCGTCCAGGGGGCAGATTTATGGCTACACCTTC.

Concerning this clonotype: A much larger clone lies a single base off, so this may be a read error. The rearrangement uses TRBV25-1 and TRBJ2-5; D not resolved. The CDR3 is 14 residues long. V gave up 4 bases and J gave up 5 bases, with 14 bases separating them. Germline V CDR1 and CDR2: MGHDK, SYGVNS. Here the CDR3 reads CASSGTTASETQYF. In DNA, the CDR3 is TGTGCCAGCAGTGGGACGACCGCCTCGGAGACCCAGTACTTC.

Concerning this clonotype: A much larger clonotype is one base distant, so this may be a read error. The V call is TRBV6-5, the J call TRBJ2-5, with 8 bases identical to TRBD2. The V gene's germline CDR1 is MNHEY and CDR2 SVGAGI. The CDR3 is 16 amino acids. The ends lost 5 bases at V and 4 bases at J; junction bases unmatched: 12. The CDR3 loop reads CASSEWGAGARETQYF. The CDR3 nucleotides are TGTGCCAGCAGTGAGTGGGGAGCGGGGGCGCGAGAGACCCAGTACTTC.

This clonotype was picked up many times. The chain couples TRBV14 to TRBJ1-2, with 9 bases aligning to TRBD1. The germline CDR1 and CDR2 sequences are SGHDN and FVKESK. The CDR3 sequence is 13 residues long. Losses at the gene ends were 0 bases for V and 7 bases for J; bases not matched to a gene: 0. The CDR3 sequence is CASSQETGGGYTF. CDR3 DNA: TGTGCCAGCAGCCAAGAGACAGGGGGTGGCTACACCTTC.

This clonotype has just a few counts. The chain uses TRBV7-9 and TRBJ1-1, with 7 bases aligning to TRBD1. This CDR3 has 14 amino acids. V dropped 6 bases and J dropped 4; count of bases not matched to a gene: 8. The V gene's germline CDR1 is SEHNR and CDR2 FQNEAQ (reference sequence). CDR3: CASSLQGLGTEAFF. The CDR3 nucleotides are TGTGCCAGCAGTTTACAGGGGCTGGGCACTGAAGCTTTCTTT.

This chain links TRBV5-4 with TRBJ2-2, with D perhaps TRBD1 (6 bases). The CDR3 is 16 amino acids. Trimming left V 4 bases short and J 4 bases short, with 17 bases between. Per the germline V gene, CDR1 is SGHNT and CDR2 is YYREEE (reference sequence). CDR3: CASSPPWTASTGELFF. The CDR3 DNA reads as TGTGCCAGCAGCCCCCCGTGGACAGCGAGCACCGGGGAGCTGTTTTTT.

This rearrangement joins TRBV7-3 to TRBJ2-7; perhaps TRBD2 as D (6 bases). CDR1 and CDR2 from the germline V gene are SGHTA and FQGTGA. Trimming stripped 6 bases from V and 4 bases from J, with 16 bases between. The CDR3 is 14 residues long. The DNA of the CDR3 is TGTGCCAGCAGTTCCCCCGGGACTGATTACGAGCAGTACTTC. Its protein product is CASSSPGTDYEQYF.